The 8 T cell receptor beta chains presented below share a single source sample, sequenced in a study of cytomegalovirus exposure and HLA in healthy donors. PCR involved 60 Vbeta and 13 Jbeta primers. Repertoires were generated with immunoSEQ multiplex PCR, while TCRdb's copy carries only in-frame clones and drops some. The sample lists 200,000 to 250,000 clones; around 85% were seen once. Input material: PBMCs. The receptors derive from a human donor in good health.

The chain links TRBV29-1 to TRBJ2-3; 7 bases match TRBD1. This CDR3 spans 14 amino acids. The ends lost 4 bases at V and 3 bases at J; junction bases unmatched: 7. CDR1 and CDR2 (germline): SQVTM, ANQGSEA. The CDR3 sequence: CSVGRQGMTDTQYF. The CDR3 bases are TGCAGCGTTGGCCGACAGGGTATGACAGATACGCAGTATTTT.

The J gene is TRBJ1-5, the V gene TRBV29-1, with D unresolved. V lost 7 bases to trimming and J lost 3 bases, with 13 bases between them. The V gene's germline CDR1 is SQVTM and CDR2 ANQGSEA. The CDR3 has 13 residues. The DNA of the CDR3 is TGCAGCGCCCAGGAGGGTCCCAATCAGCCCCAGCATTTT. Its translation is CSAQEGPNQPQHF.

The CDR3 DNA reads TGTGCCAGCAGTTTATCCCTTGCGGAACACAATGAGCAGTTCTTC. It codes for CASSLSLAEHNEQFF. V and J are TRBV6-5 and TRBJ2-1; D remains ambiguous. Trimming pared 4 bases from V and 5 bases from J, leaving 15 bases between. The CDR3 runs to 15 residues. Germline CDR1 reads MNHEY; CDR2 reads SVGAGI.

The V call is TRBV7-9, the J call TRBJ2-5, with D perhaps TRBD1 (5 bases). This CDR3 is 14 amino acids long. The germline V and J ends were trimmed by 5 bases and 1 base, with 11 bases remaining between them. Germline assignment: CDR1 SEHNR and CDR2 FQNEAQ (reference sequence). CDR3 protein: CASSPSRVQETQYF. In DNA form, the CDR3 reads TGTGCCAGCAGCCCCAGCAGGGTCCAAGAGACCCAGTACTTC.

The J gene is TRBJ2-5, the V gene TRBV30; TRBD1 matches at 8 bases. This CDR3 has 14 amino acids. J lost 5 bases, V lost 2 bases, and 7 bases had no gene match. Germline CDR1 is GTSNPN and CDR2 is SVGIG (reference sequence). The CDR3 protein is CAWSSDRGSETQYF. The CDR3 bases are TGTGCCTGGAGTTCAGACAGGGGATCGGAGACCCAGTACTTC.

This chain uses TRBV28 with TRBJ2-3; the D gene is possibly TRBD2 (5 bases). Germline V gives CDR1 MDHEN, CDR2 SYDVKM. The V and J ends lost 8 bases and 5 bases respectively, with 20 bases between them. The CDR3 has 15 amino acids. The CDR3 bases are TGTGCCAGCGGACTCGCTAGCCGAGTGAGAGATACGCAGTATTTT. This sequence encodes CASGLASRVRDTQYF. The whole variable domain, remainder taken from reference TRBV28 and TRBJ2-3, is DVKVTQSSRYLVKRTGEKVFLECVQDMDHENMFWYRQDPGLGLRLIYFSYDVKMKEKGDIPEGYSVSREKKERFSLILESASTNQTSMYLCASGLASRVRDTQYFGPGTRLTVL.

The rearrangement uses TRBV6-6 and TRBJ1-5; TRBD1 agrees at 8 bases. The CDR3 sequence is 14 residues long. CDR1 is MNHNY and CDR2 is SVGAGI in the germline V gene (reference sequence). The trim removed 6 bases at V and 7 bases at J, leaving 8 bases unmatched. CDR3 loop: CASRDPGGGQPQHF. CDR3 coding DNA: TGTGCCAGCAGGGACCCAGGGGGCGGGCAGCCCCAGCATTTT.

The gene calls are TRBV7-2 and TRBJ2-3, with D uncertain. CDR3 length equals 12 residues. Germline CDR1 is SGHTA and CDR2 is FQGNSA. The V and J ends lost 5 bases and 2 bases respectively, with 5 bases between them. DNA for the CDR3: TGTGCCAGCAGCCCTAACACAGATACGCAGTATTTT. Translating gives CASSPNTDTQYF.